This T cell receptor (beta chain) was observed in a study of control samples from healthy donors and cancer patients. The CDR3 covers 14 residues. Germline CDR1 and CDR2: MGHRA and YSYEKL. V was cut by 6 bases and J by 1 base, with 12 bases left in between. This clone was found once. Only in-frame clones appear in the TCRdb table, and some are missing; sequencing was by immunoSEQ multiplex PCR. The sample lists 150,000 or so clones, roughly 93% seen once, with under 7% in the top ten. Source material: blood. The chain combines TRBV4-1 with TRBJ1-1; no clear D gene. The receptor's source is a man younger than 35 in good health. DNA of the CDR3: TGCGCCAGCAGGCCGTCAAAAGCGAACACTGAAGCTTTCTTT. Translating gives CASRPSKANTEAFF.